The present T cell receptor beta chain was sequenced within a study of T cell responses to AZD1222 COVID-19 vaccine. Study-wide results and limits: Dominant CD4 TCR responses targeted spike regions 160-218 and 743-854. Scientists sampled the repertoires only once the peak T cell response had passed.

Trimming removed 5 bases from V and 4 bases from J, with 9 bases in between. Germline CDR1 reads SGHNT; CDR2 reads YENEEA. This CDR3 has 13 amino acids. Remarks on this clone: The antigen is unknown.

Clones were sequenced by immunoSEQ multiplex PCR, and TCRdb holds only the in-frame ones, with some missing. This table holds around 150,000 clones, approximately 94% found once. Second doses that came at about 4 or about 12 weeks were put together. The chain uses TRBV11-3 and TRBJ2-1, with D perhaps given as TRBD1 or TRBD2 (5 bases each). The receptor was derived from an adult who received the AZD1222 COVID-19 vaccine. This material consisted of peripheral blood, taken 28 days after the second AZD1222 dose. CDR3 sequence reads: CASSLGAYNEQFF. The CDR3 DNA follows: TGTGCCAGCAGCCTCGGGGCTTACAATGAGCAGTTCTTC. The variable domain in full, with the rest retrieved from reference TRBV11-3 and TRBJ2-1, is EAGVVQSPRYKIIEKKQPVAFWCNPISGHNTLYWYLQNLGQGPELLIRYENEEAVDDSQLPKDRFSAERLKGVDSTLKIQPAELGDSAVYLCASSLGAYNEQFFGPGTRLTVL.